The 2 T cell receptor beta chains presented below share a single source sample, sequenced in a study of T-cell reconstitution after alpha-beta-depleted transplantation in children. TCRbeta library preparation incorporated unique molecular identifiers. MiXCR was run by TCRdb on the PCR reads, yielding one entry per CDR3 protein. The repertoire holds approximately 120,000 distinct CDR3 sequences, with roughly 9% as singletons. The source was PBMCs, mostly from graft donor cells, collected 180 days after TCRalphabeta/CD19-depleted stem cell transplant. Every receptor here comes from a girl less than two years old who had a stem cell transplant for combined immunodeficiency, so the T cells may come from the graft donor.

In this sample, this clonotype turned up many times. This rearrangement joins TRBV7-2 to TRBJ2-1, with D perhaps matching TRBD1 or TRBD2 (5 bases each). The germline CDR1 and CDR2 sequences are SGHTA and FQGNSA. The CDR3 is 16 amino acids. Between the trimmed V and J ends, which lost 5 bases and 8 bases, there was a span of 22 bases. DNA for the CDR3: TGTGCCAGCAGCCTCGGGGCGATGGGGAGCTTGCATGAGCAGTTCTTC. Its translation: CASSLGAMGSLHEQFF.

The chain is built from TRBV12-3 or TRBV12-4 and TRBJ2-1; 8 bases fit TRBD1. With V trimmed by 5 bases and J by 4 bases, 7 bases remained unmatched. CDR3 length: 15 amino acids. The CDR3 bases are TGTGCCAGCAGTGGACAGGGTGGTATTTACAATGAGCAGTTCTTC. Encoded protein: CASSGQGGIYNEQFF.